The sample holds a few counts of the clone carrying this TCR beta chain. Its specificity is not known. Primers used in a second PCR of about 6 to 11 cycles were a sample-barcoded 5' primer and a J-beta primer mix. Each CDR3 protein is one row after TCRdb ran MiXCR on the 5' RACE reads. The repertoire has 1.5 million to 2 million distinct CDR3 sequences, approximately 39% of them found once; the top ten carry more than 20%. The data stem from a study of blood T cells in healthy people across ages. Regarding the study as a whole: Older age went with lower TCR beta diversity per million T cells, in a roughly linear way.

Material for sequencing was blood. The sequence derives from a human donor in good health.

The CDR3 loop is CASSQRGGPTDTQYF. CDR3 in DNA: TGTGCCAGCAGCCAGCGGGGGGGACCCACAGATACGCAGTATTTT. The V and J genes are TRBV13 and TRBJ2-3; the match to TRBD2 covers 10 bases. The germline gives CDR1 PRHDT, CDR2 FYEKMQ (reference sequence). The junction had 4 bases not matched to a gene; V was cut back by 5 bases and J by 2 bases. The CDR3 totals 15 residues.